This is a list of T cell receptor beta chains from one sample in a study of T cells after posttransplantation cyclophosphamide. The repertoire was sequenced with immunoSEQ multiplex PCR; TCRdb's copy has only in-frame clones and lacks some. The sample has around 2,800 clones, 65% to 70% seen once. This sample comprised PBMCs, obtained 30 days after allogeneic stem cell transplant with posttransplant cyclophosphamide. The receptor set was obtained from a female patient aged 50 to 60 who received an allogeneic stem cell transplant from a related donor, was CMV-positive, and had no GVHD. Some T cells may be transferred from the graft donor. Each CDR3 is given with its conserved first and last residue.

V: TRBV6-4
CDR3: CASSYSRGADTQYF

V: TRBV5-8
CDR3: CASSWRTIYF

V: TRBV6-1
CDR3: CASSEDVDRGRGYTF

V: TRBV5-4
CDR3: CASNRDRDSGSYYGYTF

V: TRBV7-3
CDR3: CASSLLSGTTEQFF

V: TRBV7-6
CDR3: CASSLEREGHTGELFF

V: TRBV6-5
CDR3: CASKETRVNYGYTF

V: TRBV27
CDR3: CARRGDERDPNEQFF

V: TRBV4-1
CDR3: CASSQRQGQETQYF

V: TRBV4-2
CDR3: CASSVRLYYEQYF

V: TRBV10-3
CDR3: CAIRPGTSGGITDTQYF

V: TRBV6-7
CDR3: CASSYPTDEGHF

V: TRBV9
CDR3: CASSDFPSGRQYF

V: TRBV5-4
CDR3: CASQKGAGGLGETQYF

V: TRBV5-1
CDR3: CASSLAPRSGELFF

V: TRBV6-4
CDR3: CASSYSIMAGGQETQYF

V: TRBV10-1
CDR3: CASTESSGDTQYF

V: TRBV27
CDR3: CASSLRGRGTFYSNQPQHF

V: TRBV5-1
CDR3: CASSTSAGNEKLFF

V: TRBV9
CDR3: CASSVPRTGTNYGYTF

V: TRBV5-1
CDR3: CASSAGTGGETQYF

V: TRBV28
CDR3: CASNPPEGSNYGYTF

V: TRBV11-2
CDR3: CASSLTSVHGTQYF

V: TRBV5-1
CDR3: CASSLDPGNYGYTF